This T cell receptor (beta chain) is drawn from a study of OX40 agonist ivuxolimab in advanced cancers. Study overall: Patients received ivuxolimab, an intravenous treatment, every 2 weeks at 0.01 to 10 mg/kg. Averaging 60 years in age, with a range of roughly 20 to 90, the cohort was 65% to 90% male.

The data were produced by immunoSEQ multiplex PCR, yet TCRdb's version contains in-frame clones alone and is incomplete. The sample records 80,000 to 95,000 clones, around 85% being singletons. Source: CD4+ or CD8+ T cells sorted from blood, taken in a trial of the OX40 agonist ivuxolimab. The TCR was taken from an adult with an advanced solid tumor such as melanoma, head and neck, liver or kidney cancer.

CDR3 DNA: TGTGCCAGCAGTGAAGCGAGGGGGTGGGGAGATACGCAGTATTTT. Protein sequence: CASSEARGWGDTQYF. The rearrangement uses TRBV2 and TRBJ2-3, with D possibly TRBD1 on 6 matching bases. CDR1 and CDR2 (germline): SNHLY, FYNNEI. The length of the CDR3 is 15 residues. The V and J ends lost 0 bases and 5 bases respectively, with 12 bases between them.